The clone carrying this T cell receptor (beta chain) showed up many times. This specimen belongs to a study of T cells after yellow fever vaccination. MiXCR, run by TCRdb on the 5' RACE reads, gives a single entry per CDR3 protein. The sample lists 90,000 to 130,000 distinct CDR3 sequences, 8.4% seen once, with 25% in the top ten. This receptor was identified in a man aged 30-40 years who received the YFV17D yellow fever vaccine. The material was CD8+ T cells sorted from PBMCs, obtained 45 days after the yellow fever booster vaccination.

CDR3: CASSYLTSGPLGEQYF. In DNA form, the CDR3 reads TGTGCCAGCAGCTACCTGACTAGCGGTCCGCTAGGCGAGCAGTACTTC. The chain uses TRBV5-6 and TRBJ2-7, with TRBD2 identical over 9 bases. In germline, CDR1 is SGHDT, CDR2 YYEEEE. J lost 6 bases, V lost 3 bases, and 13 bases had no gene match. The CDR3 is 16 residues long.